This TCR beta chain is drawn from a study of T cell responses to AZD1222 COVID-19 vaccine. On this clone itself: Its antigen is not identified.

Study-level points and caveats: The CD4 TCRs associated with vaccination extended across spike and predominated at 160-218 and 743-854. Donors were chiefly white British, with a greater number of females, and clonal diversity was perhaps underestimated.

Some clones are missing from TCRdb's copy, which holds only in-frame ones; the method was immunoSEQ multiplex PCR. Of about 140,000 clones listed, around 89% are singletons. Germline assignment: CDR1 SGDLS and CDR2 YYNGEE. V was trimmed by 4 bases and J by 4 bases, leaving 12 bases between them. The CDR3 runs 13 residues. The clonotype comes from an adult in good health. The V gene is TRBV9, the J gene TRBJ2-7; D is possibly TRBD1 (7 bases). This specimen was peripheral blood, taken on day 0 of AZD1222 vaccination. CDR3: CASSPRGVYEQYF. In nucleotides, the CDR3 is TGTGCCAGCAGCCCCAGGGGGGTGTACGAGCAGTACTTC.